These 28 T cell receptor beta chains came from one sample sequenced in a study of T-cell memory formation after mild COVID-19. TCRdb used MiXCR to reprocess the 5' RACE reads, holding one entry per CDR3 protein. The sample records under 550,000 distinct CDR3 sequences, under 20% being singletons. Material: PBMCs or a T cell subset sorted from them (not recorded which). These TCRs come from a young man who had mild COVID-19 (a few samples of this study predate the infection). Cell type and time point are not known.

In this sample, this clonotype turned up a few times. The chain recombines TRBV9 with TRBJ2-1; TRBD2 matches at 12 bases. V lost 3 bases, J lost 9 bases, and 7 bases stayed unmatched. The CDR3 spans 15 residues. The germline V gene encodes CDR1 SGDLS and CDR2 YYNGEE. CDR3 DNA: TGTGCCAGCAGCGCCCTAGCGGGGGGGGCAACTGAGCAGTTCTTC. As protein: CASSALAGGATEQFF.

There are a few counts of this clonotype. The J gene is TRBJ2-5, the V gene TRBV15, with D unclear. CDR1 is LNHNV, CDR2 YYDKDF, per germline (reference sequence). V dropped 3 bases and J dropped 1 base, with 6 bases sitting between them. The CDR3 spans 13 residues. CDR3 loop: CATSRDVQETQYF. The CDR3 DNA sequence: TGTGCCACCAGCAGGGACGTCCAAGAGACCCAGTACTTC.

This chain uses TRBV7-9 with TRBJ2-3, with a weak D call TRBD2 (5 bases). The CDR3 spans 17 residues. Trimming cost V 2 bases and J 5 bases, with 20 bases left between them. Germline V gene sequence: CDR1 SEHNR, CDR2 FQNEAQ (reference sequence). This CDR3 is CASSLLAPVTREDTQYF. The CDR3 DNA sequence: TGTGCCAGCAGCTTACTCGCACCGGTTACACGGGAAGATACGCAGTATTTT. Looking up the rest from reference TRBV7-9 and TRBJ2-3 gives the full variable domain: DTGVSQNPRHKITKRGQNVTFRCDPISEHNRLYWYRQTLGQGPEFLTYFQNEAQLEKSRLLSDRFSAERPKGSFSTLEIQRTEQGDSAMYLCASSLLAPVTREDTQYFGPGTRLTVL.

The rearrangement links TRBV19 to TRBJ1-1; D remains ambiguous. CDR3 size: 15 residues. Germline CDR1 reads LNHDA; CDR2 reads SQIVND (reference sequence). V was shortened by 3 bases and J by 0 bases, with 11 bases between the two germline ends. In DNA form, the CDR3 reads TGTGCCAGTAGTATTTCCGGACTCATGAACACTGAAGCTTTCTTT. Amino acid sequence: CASSISGLMNTEAFF.

Written as DNA, the CDR3 is TGCGCCAGCAGTGAGACCCGTGAACACTATGGCTACACCTTC. Encoded protein: CASSETREHYGYTF. V gene TRBV10-2 combines with J gene TRBJ1-2; D is uncertain. V shed 2 bases and J shed 3 bases, with 10 bases lying between them. Per germline, CDR1 WSHSY and CDR2 SAAADI. The CDR3 loop spans 14 amino acids.

The chain links TRBV7-3 to TRBJ1-6; D is possibly TRBD1 (6 bases). CDR1 is SGHTA, CDR2 FQGTGA, per germline. The V gene lost 5 bases and the J gene lost 6 bases, with 20 bases spanning the gap. The CDR3 contains 17 residues. CDR3 nucleotides: TGTGCCAGCAGCCTTTCGGGGGGCAGTTTGAGTAATTCACCCCTCCACTTT. The encoded protein is CASSLSGGSLSNSPLHF.

This clonotype turned up a few times. The chain recombines TRBV7-2 with TRBJ2-1; perhaps TRBD1 as D (6 bases). The CDR3 runs to 15 residues. Germline V gene lookup returns CDR1 SGHTA and CDR2 FQGNSA. Deletions cut 3 bases from V and 3 bases from J, with 12 bases between. For the CDR3, the DNA is TGTGCCAGCAGCTTCCGACAGGCGCTCTACAATGAGCAGTTCTTC. Residues: CASSFRQALYNEQFF.

This sequence joins TRBV29-1 and TRBJ2-2; D unresolved. This CDR3 comprises 13 residues. Trimming left V 6 bases short and J 1 base short, with 9 bases between. CDR1 is SQVTM, CDR2 ANQGSEA, per germline. The DNA for the CDR3 is TGCAGCGTCAAAGGGCTGAACACCGGGGAGCTGTTTTTT. Translating it yields CSVKGLNTGELFF.

In this sample, this clonotype turned up a few times. This chain joins TRBV5-1 and TRBJ1-2; D is ambiguous. Trimming pared 0 bases from V and 6 bases from J, leaving 15 bases between. In germline, CDR1 is SGHRS, CDR2 YFSETQ. The CDR3 spans 15 residues. CDR3 bases: TGCGCCAGCAGCTTGGCCGGGAGCGGTACTGATGGCTACACCTTC. It encodes CASSLAGSGTDGYTF.

There are many counts of this clonotype. The rearrangement joins TRBV4-3 to TRBJ2-2; 11 nucleotides agree with TRBD2. CDR1 is LGHNA and CDR2 is YSLEER in the germline V gene. CDR3 size: 19 residues. V dropped 0 bases and J dropped 6; count of bases not matched to a gene: 12. The CDR3 DNA reads TGCGCCAGCAGCCAAGAACCCCTAGCGGGGGGCCCCAACTCCGGGGAGCTGTTTTTT. Amino acids: CASSQEPLAGGPNSGELFF.

V is TRBV10-3 and J is TRBJ1-2; D perhaps matches TRBD1 (5 bases). The germline V gene encodes CDR1 ENHRY and CDR2 SYGVKD. The ends were cut back, 6 bases at V and 8 bases at J, with 19 bases in the middle. CDR3 size: 14 residues. CDR3 loop: CAIRPGTVSLGYTF. CDR3 coding DNA: TGTGCCATCAGACCAGGGACCGTCAGTCTAGGCTACACCTTC.

This clonotype was found many times. The V gene is TRBV5-1, the J gene TRBJ2-1; possible D gene TRBD2, 6 bases. There are 14 residues in the CDR3. Trimming took off 4 bases at V and 7 bases at J, with 15 bases between the two ends. The germline CDR1 and CDR2 sequences are SGHRS and YFSETQ. CDR3 sequence (DNA): TGCGCCAGCAGCGAGGCTTCGGCGGGGAATGAGCAGTTCTTC. Protein: CASSEASAGNEQFF. The complete variable domain, with remaining parts taken from reference TRBV5-1 and TRBJ2-1, reads KAGVTQTPRYLIKTRGQQVTLSCSPISGHRSVSWYQQTPGQGLQFLFEYFSETQRNKGNFPGRFSGRQFSNSRSEMNVSTLELGDSALYLCASSEASAGNEQFFGPGTRLTVL.

The gene calls are TRBV4-1 and TRBJ2-3; 9 bases fit TRBD2. Unmatched junction bases numbered 11, after V lost 3 bases and J lost 1 base. The length of the CDR3 is 18 residues. Germline CDR1 is MGHRA and CDR2 is YSYEKL. CDR3 sequence: CASSHGPLIAGGTDTQYF. CDR3 nucleotides: TGCGCCAGCAGCCATGGCCCCTTAATAGCGGGGGGCACAGATACGCAGTATTTT.

V and J are TRBV5-1 and TRBJ1-6; 9 bases fit TRBD1. The germline V gene encodes CDR1 SGHRS and CDR2 YFSETQ. The V segment lost 4 bases and the J segment 10 bases; nucleotides outside the gene matches: 9. This CDR3 spans 15 amino acids. The CDR3 sequence: CASSPSGTGMSPLHF. The CDR3 DNA follows: TGCGCCAGCAGCCCGTCAGGGACAGGGATGTCACCCCTCCACTTT. Looking up the rest from reference TRBV5-1 and TRBJ1-6 gives the full variable domain: KAGVTQTPRYLIKTRGQQVTLSCSPISGHRSVSWYQQTPGQGLQFLFEYFSETQRNKGNFPGRFSGRQFSNSRSEMNVSTLELGDSALYLCASSPSGTGMSPLHFGNGTRLTVT.

This clonotype was seen only a few times. J is TRBJ2-1 and V is TRBV4-2; a weak D match, TRBD2 (6 bases). The CDR3 totals 14 residues. Per the germline V gene, CDR1 is LGHNA and CDR2 is YNFKEQ. Trimming shortened V by 0 bases and J by 7 bases, and 10 bases separated the two germline ends. The CDR3: CASSQEAGWNEQFF. CDR3 DNA: TGTGCCAGCAGCCAAGAGGCGGGGTGGAATGAGCAGTTCTTC.

This chain joins TRBV4-2 and TRBJ2-7; D possibly uses TRBD1 or TRBD2 (5 bases each). V shed 0 bases and J shed 0 bases, with 12 bases lying between them. CDR1 and CDR2 (germline): LGHNA, YNFKEQ. The CDR3 sequence is 16 residues long. This CDR3 is CASSQDMGTASYEQYF. DNA of the CDR3: TGTGCCAGCAGCCAAGATATGGGGACGGCCTCCTACGAGCAGTACTTC.

This clonotype was counted only a few times. J is TRBJ1-6 and V is TRBV7-9, with 9 bases fitting TRBD1. CDR3 length equals 16 residues. The V gene end was trimmed by 1 base and the J gene end by 7 bases; junction bases not matched to a gene: 5. Germline V gene data show CDR1 as SEHNR and CDR2 as FQNEAQ (reference sequence). In DNA form, the CDR3 reads TGTGCCAGCAGCTTAGGGACAGGGGCCTTCAATTCACCCCTCCACTTT. Protein product: CASSLGTGAFNSPLHF.

This clonotype was counted once. The chain carries TRBV12-5 and TRBJ2-5; 9 positions agree with TRBD2. The V gene's germline CDR1 is LGHNT and CDR2 FRNRAP. V shed 5 bases and J 5 bases; nucleotides not matched to a gene: 9. The length of the CDR3 is 15 residues. The CDR3 sequence: CASGPGLAAPETQYF. As DNA, the CDR3 is TGTGCTAGTGGTCCGGGACTAGCTGCCCCTGAGACCCAGTACTTC. The complete variable domain, with remaining parts taken from reference TRBV12-5 and TRBJ2-5, reads DARVTQTPRHKVTEMGQEVTMRCQPILGHNTVFWYRQTMMQGLELLAYFRNRAPLDDSGMPKDRFSAEMPDATLATLKIQPSEPRDSAVYFCASGPGLAAPETQYFGPGTRLLVL.

This clonotype was seen a handful of times. This chain connects TRBV20-1 to TRBJ1-5, with D maybe TRBD1 (6 bases). Germline V gene lookup returns CDR1 DFQATT and CDR2 SNEGSKA (reference sequence). The V end lost 2 bases, the J end lost 4 bases, and 12 bases lay between the germline ends. The CDR3 has 14 residues. In DNA form, the CDR3 reads TGCAGTGCTAGACCCCAAGGGGGGAATCAGCCCCAGCATTTT. Its translation is CSARPQGGNQPQHF.

This clonotype was detected many times. The chain recombines TRBV5-1 with TRBJ1-1, with TRBD1 matching 7 bases. V lost 4 bases, J lost 3 bases, and 9 bases stayed unmatched. The V gene's germline CDR1 is SGHRS and CDR2 YFSETQ. The CDR3 totals 15 residues. The CDR3 nucleotides are TGCGCCAGCAGCCCCCTCGTTGGGACAGACACTGAAGCTTTCTTT. Amino acid sequence: CASSPLVGTDTEAFF.

V usage is TRBV10-3 and J usage is TRBJ1-1; 10 nucleotides match TRBD1. Germline trimming cut 7 bases from V and 4 bases from J; bases unmatched to any gene: 12. The V gene's germline CDR1 is ENHRY and CDR2 SYGVKD. The CDR3 has 16 residues. The CDR3 here is CAINQDRGSGSTEAFF. CDR3 DNA sequence: TGTGCCATCAACCAGGACAGGGGGTCTGGGAGCACTGAAGCTTTCTTT.

The chain couples TRBV21-1 to TRBJ2-7. TRBV21-1 is an annotated pseudogene. The length of the CDR3 is 15 residues. The CDR3 DNA follows: TGTGCCAGCAGCAAAGCGCTCGGAGGAGCCTACGAGCAGTACTTC. Amino acid sequence: CASSKALGGAYEQYF.

This chain links TRBV6-2 or TRBV6-3 with TRBJ2-7; 10 positions match TRBD2. The CDR3 length is 15 residues. The germline V gene has CDR1 MNHEY and CDR2 SVGEGT. Trimming removed 6 bases from V and 2 bases from J; junction bases left unmatched: 7. The CDR3 here is CASRPTSGVPYEQYF. The CDR3 DNA reads TGTGCCAGCAGACCCACTAGCGGGGTTCCCTACGAGCAGTACTTC.

The chain uses TRBV11-2 and TRBJ2-5; perhaps TRBD2 as D (7 bases). The V end was cut by 6 bases, the J end by 2 bases, with 13 bases between. This CDR3 spans 14 amino acids. Germline CDR1 SGHAT, CDR2 FQNNGV. The CDR3 DNA reads as TGTGCCAGCAGGAGGAGGGGGGGACAAGAGACCCAGTACTTC. This encodes CASRRRGGQETQYF.

This clonotype occurred a few times. This chain links TRBV29-1 with TRBJ1-2, with unresolved D. V dropped 7 bases and J dropped 8 bases, with 17 bases sitting between them. The CDR3 sequence is 12 residues long. CDR1 SQVTM and CDR2 ANQGSEA come from the germline V gene. CDR3 region: CSATDGPVGYTF. DNA for the CDR3: TGCAGCGCGACGGACGGACCGGTAGGCTACACCTTC.

V and J are TRBV5-1 and TRBJ1-4; D is undetermined. This CDR3 is built from 13 residues. Germline values: CDR1 SGHRS, CDR2 YFSETQ. CDR3 amino acids: CASSRSTNEKLFF. For the CDR3, the DNA is TGCGCAAGCTCGAGGTCAACTAATGAAAAACTGTTTTTT.

This sequence joins TRBV6-1 and TRBJ2-7; D might be TRBD2 (5 bases). This CDR3 contains 13 residues. Trimming removed 3 bases from V and 2 bases from J, with 8 bases in between. Germline-derived CDR1 and CDR2 are MNHNS and SASEGT. CDR3 DNA: TGTGCCAGCAGTGAGTCCGGGACCTACGAGCAGTACGTC. Protein: CASSESGTYEQYV.

This clonotype was seen only a few times. One end of the junction is discordant with germline, which a read error may explain. The chain's CDR3 is CASSLGGVEIQYF. The CDR3 bases are TGCGCCAGCAGCTTGGGCGGGGTTGAGATCCAGTACTTC. This chain joins TRBV5-1 and TRBJ2-5; D possibly corresponds to TRBD2 (6 bases). The CDR3 consists of 13 residues. Germline loops: CDR1 SGHRS, CDR2 YFSETQ.